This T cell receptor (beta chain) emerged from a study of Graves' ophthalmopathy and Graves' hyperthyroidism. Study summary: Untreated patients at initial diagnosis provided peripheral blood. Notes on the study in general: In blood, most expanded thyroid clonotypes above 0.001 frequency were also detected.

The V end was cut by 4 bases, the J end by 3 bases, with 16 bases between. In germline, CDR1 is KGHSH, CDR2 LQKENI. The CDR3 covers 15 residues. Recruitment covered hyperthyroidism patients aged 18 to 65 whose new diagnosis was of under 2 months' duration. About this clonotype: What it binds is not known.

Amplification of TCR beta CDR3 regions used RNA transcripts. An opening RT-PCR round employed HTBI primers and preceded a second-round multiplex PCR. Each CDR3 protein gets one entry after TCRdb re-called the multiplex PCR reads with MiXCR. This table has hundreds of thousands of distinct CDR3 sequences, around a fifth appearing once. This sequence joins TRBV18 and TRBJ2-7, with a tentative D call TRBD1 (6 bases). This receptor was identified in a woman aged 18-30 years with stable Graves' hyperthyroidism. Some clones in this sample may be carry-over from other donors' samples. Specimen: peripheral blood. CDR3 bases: TGTGCCAGCTCACTTCAACAGGGTAAAGGCTACGAGCAGTACTTC. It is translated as CASSLQQGKGYEQYF.